This T cell receptor (beta chain) was identified in a study of blood T cell repertoires in COVID-19. Whole-study context: COVID-19 samples collected from the United States, Italy and Spain covered acute and convalescent phases. T cells, B-cell-depleted T cells, or PBMCs supplied cDNA or gDNA.

The CDR3 consists of 18 residues. V dropped 2 bases and J dropped 4; count of bases not matched to a gene: 9. From germline, CDR1 is KGHSH and CDR2 LQKENI. Per the original methods: Estimates of nucleated cell counts were drawn from the amplification of reference gene primers. Only in-frame clones appear in the TCRdb table, and some are missing; sequencing was by immunoSEQ multiplex PCR. From that table come the V and J calls and clone size; the DNA was used to work out D and trimming. Of about 55,000 clones in the sample, roughly 90% were seen once. Sequenced material: peripheral blood. The gene calls are TRBV18 and TRBJ2-2, with 11 bases that match TRBD1. The TCR originated in a man in his 60s with active COVID-19. The CDR3 coding sequence is TGTGCCAGCTCACCATACCGGACAGGGGGCGCCGGCACCGGGGAGCTGTTTTTT. Translating gives CASSPYRTGGAGTGELFF. The variable domain in full, completed from reference TRBV18 and TRBJ2-2, reads NAGVMQNPRHLVRRRGQEARLRCSPMKGHSHVYWYRQLPEEGLKFMVYLQKENIIDESGMPKERFSAEFPKEGPSILRIQQVVRGDSAAYFCASSPYRTGGAGTGELFFGEGSRLTVL.